The rows below give T cell receptor beta chains drawn from one sample of a study of CD8 T cells in Susac syndrome. In TCRdb, the immunoSEQ multiplex PCR reads were re-called with MiXCR into one record per CDR3 protein. Among approximately 75,000 distinct CDR3 sequences listed, around 93% were seen once. Sequenced: CD8+ T cells from PBMCs. These receptors all stem from a human donor in good health. Each CDR3 is given with its conserved first and last residue. Fields, in order: V gene, D gene, J gene, clone size, CDR3 DNA, CDR3 protein. The D gene is left open where the match is weak. A row's size may be missing; if present it is once, few, many or a size class.

>TRBV3-1|-|TRBJ2-7|-
TGTGCCAGCAGCATACGGACAGGGAGGGCGGGGTGGTACTACGAGCAGTACTTC
CASSIRTGRAGWYYEQYF
>TRBV10-3|TRBD1|TRBJ2-5|-
TGTGCCATTGGGACAGGGGAAGAGACCCAGTACTTC
CAIGTGEETQYF
>TRBV27|TRBD1|TRBJ1-6|-
TGTGCCAGCAGTTTTACTCCGGACAGGGTTGCTTCACCCCTCCACTTT
CASSFTPDRVASPLHF
>TRBV28|-|TRBJ1-5|-
TGTGCCAGCAGGGACCTACTGAGCAATCAGCCCCAGCATTTT
CASRDLLSNQPQHF
>TRBV3-1|-|TRBJ2-1|-
TGTGCCAGCGAGGGAAGTAACTACAATGAGCAGTTCTTC
CASEGSNYNEQFF
>TRBV7-2|TRBD1|TRBJ2-5|-
TGTGCCAGCAGCCTTTTTCGGACAGGGGGGCAAGAGACCCAGTACTTC
CASSLFRTGGQETQYF
>TRBV6-1|-|TRBJ2-5|-
TGTGCCAGCAGGCGCCCTTCTCAAGAGACCCAGTACTTC
CASRRPSQETQYF
>TRBV29-1|-|TRBJ2-1|-
TGCAGCGCCCCGCCCGGGGGGCGATACAATGAGCAGTTCTTC
CSAPPGGRYNEQFF
>TRBV28|-|TRBJ2-3|-
TGTGCCAGCAGTTTATTAAAGTGGAGTGAGCAGTATTTT
CASSLLKWSEQYF
>TRBV30|TRBD1|TRBJ2-1|-
TGTGCCTGGAGTCCCTACGACAGGGGAGTAGCGTTCTTC
CAWSPYDRGVAFF
>TRBV6-6|-|TRBJ2-7|-
TGTGCCAGCAGACCCGTACAGAATTCCTACGAGCAGTACTTC
CASRPVQNSYEQYF
>TRBV7-9|-|TRBJ2-5|once
TGTGCCAGCAGCCTGAATTTCGGGACGACCGAGACCCAGTACTTC
CASSLNFGTTETQYF
>TRBV5-4|TRBD1|TRBJ2-1|-
TGTGCCAGCAGCTTTACAGGGGCGGTGCTCTTC
CASSFTGAVLF
>TRBV5-6|-|TRBJ2-3|-
TGTGCCAGCAGCTTGGGAACATTAGCGGATACGCAGTATTTT
CASSLGTLADTQYF
>TRBV4-1|TRBD1|TRBJ2-7|-
TGCGCCAGCAGCCCTCGGACAGGGGGCGATTACGAGCAGTACTTC
CASSPRTGGDYEQYF
>TRBV19|-|TRBJ1-5|-
TGTGCCAGTAGTATTTTAGGGGCCCCATGGCCCCAGCATTTT
CASSILGAPWPQHF
>TRBV28|-|TRBJ2-1|-
TGTGCCAGCAGGGTCGGAACCAGGAATGAGCAGTTCTTC
CASRVGTRNEQFF
>TRBV19|-|TRBJ1-5|-
TGTGCCAGTAGTATAGAGACAGTGTATAGCAATCAGCCCCAGCATTTT
CASSIETVYSNQPQHF
>TRBV5-1|-|TRBJ2-2|-
TGCGCCAGCAGCTTACCCCCATTAGAAGGCTCCTGGGCCATAGGGGAGCTGTTTTTT
CASSLPPLEGSWAIGELFF
>TRBV7-9|-|TRBJ1-5|-
TGTGCCAGCAGCTCCGACAGTGTTAATCAGCCCCAGCATTTT
CASSSDSVNQPQHF
>TRBV19|-|TRBJ1-5|-
TGTGCCAGTAGTATAGTCCAGGGAGGTCAGCCCCAGCATTTT
CASSIVQGGQPQHF
>TRBV7-9|-|TRBJ2-7|once
TGTGCCAGCACTCCCTTCGCGGCAGAGGAGGAGCAGTACTTC
CASTPFAAEEEQYF
>TRBV28|-|TRBJ1-2|-
TGTGCCAGCAGTTTATTGGGTCACGATGGCTACACCTTC
CASSLLGHDGYTF
>TRBV5-1|-|TRBJ2-1|-
TGCGCCAGCAGCTTGGTTGAACAGGGTCTGAGCTCCTACAATGAGCAGTTCTTC
CASSLVEQGLSSYNEQFF
>TRBV10-3|-|TRBJ1-4|once
TGTGCCATCAGTGAGGAAGATGAAAAACTGTTTTTT
CAISEEDEKLFF
>TRBV4-1|-|TRBJ2-1|-
TGCGCCAGCAGCATCCAGGGAGCCTACAATGAGCAGTTCTTC
CASSIQGAYNEQFF
>TRBV12-3/TRBV12-4|-|TRBJ2-1|-
TGTGCCAGCAGTTTAGAGGCCAACTTTTTTAGTAATGAGCAGTTCTTC
CASSLEANFFSNEQFF
>TRBV19|TRBD1|TRBJ1-2|-
TGTGCCAGTAGGAATAATAACAGGGGGCACGGCTACACCTTC
CASRNNNRGHGYTF
>TRBV29-1|-|TRBJ2-3|-
TGCAGCGCCTTCGCAGATACGCAGTATTTT
CSAFADTQYF
>TRBV7-7|-|TRBJ2-7|-
TGTGCTAGCAGCTTAGGGACCGGACCCGGCGACGAGCAGTACTTC
CASSLGTGPGDEQYF
>TRBV13|-|TRBJ1-5|-
TGTGCCAGCAGCTTAGGGTATCAGCCCCAGCATTTT
CASSLGYQPQHF
>TRBV6-4|-|TRBJ1-2|-
TGTGCCAGCAGTGAAGAGGACACCCTGGGTGGGGGCTACACCTTC
CASSEEDTLGGGYTF
>TRBV5-6|TRBD1|TRBJ1-5|-
TGTGCCAGCAGCTTGAGAAGGGGGCTTAATCAGCCCCAGCATTTT
CASSLRRGLNQPQHF
>TRBV13|TRBD2|TRBJ2-5|-
TGTGCCAGCAGCTTAGGAGCGGGGGGGCCTTGGGAGACCCAGTACTTC
CASSLGAGGPWETQYF
>TRBV7-9|TRBD1|TRBJ1-2|-
TGTGCCAGCAGCTCCGACAGGGGCTCCTATGGCTACACCTTC
CASSSDRGSYGYTF
>TRBV3-1|-|TRBJ1-5|-
TGTGCCAGCAGCCAAGATCCCGGCCTTGGGGGCCCAGGGCAGCCCCAGCATTTT
CASSQDPGLGGPGQPQHF
>TRBV25-1|-|TRBJ1-1|few
TGTGCCAGCAGTGGCGGGACTGAAGCTTTCTTT
CASSGGTEAFF
>TRBV6-2/TRBV6-3|TRBD1|TRBJ1-5|-
TGTGCCAGCAGTCCCGCCGGGACAGAAAATCAGCCCCAGCATTTT
CASSPAGTENQPQHF
>TRBV15|TRBD2|TRBJ2-3|-
TGTGCCACCAGCCTCGGAGAGCGGGGGAGCACAGATACGCAGTATTTT
CATSLGERGSTDTQYF